The 3 T cell receptor beta chains below all came from one sample that was sequenced in a study of Ad26.COV2.S vaccination and SARS-CoV-2 variants (dated by TCRdb to the early 2020s). Libraries came from the immunoSEQ multiplex PCR assay. As stored in TCRdb, this immuneACCESS dataset retains in-frame rearrangements with V and J assigned. A fraction of the clones does not appear; measured against another copy, unresolved V genes explain less than half of the discrepancy, and the remainder lacks a known reason. This sample comprises approximately 340,000 clones, 70% to 90% of them detected only once. The ten most abundant clones make up around 3.3% of the sample. The sample's treatment or condition label, in plain terms: roughly 19 received Ad26.COV2.S at low or high dose, single or two shots; about 5 received placebo; per-sample allocation not given. For vaccine and placebo recipients, the sequenced repertoires came from samples collected on day 63 after the first injection.

This sample comprised peripheral blood, obtained in a trial of Ad26.COV2.S vaccine versus placebo. These receptors came from a person aged 18-60 years who received the Ad26.COV2.S COVID-19 vaccine or a placebo.

The CDR3 reads CASSDGSGANVLTF. CDR3 nucleotide sequence: TGTGCCAGCAGTGACGGGTCTGGGGCCAACGTCCTGACTTTC. This chain uses TRBV6-4 with TRBJ2-6; D unclear. CDR1 and CDR2 (germline): MRHNA, SNTAGT. V was trimmed by 2 bases and J by 1 base, leaving 3 bases between them. This CDR3 has 14 amino acids.

This clone was recorded a few times. The rearrangement links TRBV9 to TRBJ2-7; 8 bases are shared with TRBD2. The CDR3 has 15 amino acids. Germline CDR1 is SGDLS and CDR2 is YYNGEE. The V gene end was trimmed by 2 bases and the J gene end by 7 bases; junction bases not matched to a gene: 11. CDR3 sequence reads: CASSVTAGVGLEQYF. In DNA, the CDR3 is TGTGCCAGCAGCGTTACAGCGGGGGTCGGTTTGGAGCAGTACTTC.

This clone was picked up one time. The chain recombines TRBV27 with TRBJ2-7, with TRBD1 identical over 7 bases. This CDR3 is 14 amino acids long. The V and J ends lost 5 bases and 2 bases, in that order; junction bases with no gene match: 6. CDR1 MNHEY and CDR2 SMNVEV come from the germline V gene (reference sequence). CDR3 sequence (DNA): TGTGCCAGCAGTCACCGGGACAGAGCCTACGAGCAGTACTTC. Protein sequence: CASSHRDRAYEQYF.